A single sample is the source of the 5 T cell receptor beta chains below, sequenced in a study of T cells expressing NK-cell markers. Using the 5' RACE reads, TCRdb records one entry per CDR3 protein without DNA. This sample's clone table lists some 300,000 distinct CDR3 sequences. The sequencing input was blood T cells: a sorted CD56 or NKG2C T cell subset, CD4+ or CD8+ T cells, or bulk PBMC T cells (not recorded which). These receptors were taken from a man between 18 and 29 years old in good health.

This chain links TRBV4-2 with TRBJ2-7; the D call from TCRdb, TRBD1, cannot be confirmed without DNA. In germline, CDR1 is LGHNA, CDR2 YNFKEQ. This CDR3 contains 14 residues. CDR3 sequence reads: CASSQDKIGGEQYF.

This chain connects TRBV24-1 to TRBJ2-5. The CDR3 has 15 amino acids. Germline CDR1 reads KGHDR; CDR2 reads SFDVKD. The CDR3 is CATSDFVRDQETQYF.

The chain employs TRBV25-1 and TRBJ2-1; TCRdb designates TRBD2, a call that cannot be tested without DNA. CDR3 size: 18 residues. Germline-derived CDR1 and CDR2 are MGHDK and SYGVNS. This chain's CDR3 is CASSGTGVGLAGGNEQFF.

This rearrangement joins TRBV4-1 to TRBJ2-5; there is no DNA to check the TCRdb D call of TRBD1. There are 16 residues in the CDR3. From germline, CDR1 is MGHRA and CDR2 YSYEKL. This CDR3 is CASSQEASGIGETQYF.

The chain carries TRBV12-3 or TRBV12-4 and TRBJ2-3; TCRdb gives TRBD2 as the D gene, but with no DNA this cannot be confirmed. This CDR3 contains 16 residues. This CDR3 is CASRHRGLAKEVTQYF.